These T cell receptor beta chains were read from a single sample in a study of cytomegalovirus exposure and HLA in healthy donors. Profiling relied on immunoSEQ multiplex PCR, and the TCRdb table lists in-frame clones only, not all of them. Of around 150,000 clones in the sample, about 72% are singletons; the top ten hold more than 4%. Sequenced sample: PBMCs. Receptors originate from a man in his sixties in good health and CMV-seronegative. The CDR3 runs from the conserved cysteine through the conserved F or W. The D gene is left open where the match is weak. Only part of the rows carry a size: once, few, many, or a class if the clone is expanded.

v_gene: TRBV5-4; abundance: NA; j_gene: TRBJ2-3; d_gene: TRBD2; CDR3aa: CASSLEISGSTDTQYF; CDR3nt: TGTGCCAGCAGCTTGGAGATTAGCGGGAGTACAGATACGCAGTATTTT
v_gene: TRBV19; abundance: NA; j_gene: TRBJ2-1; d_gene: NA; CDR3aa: CASSILAAVGYNEQFF; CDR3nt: TGTGCCAGTAGTATTCTCGCAGCGGTGGGTTACAATGAGCAGTTCTTC
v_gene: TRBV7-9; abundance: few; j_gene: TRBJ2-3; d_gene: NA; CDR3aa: CASSKGHGEIDTQYF; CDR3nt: TGTGCCAGCAGCAAGGGACACGGCGAGATAGATACGCAGTATTTT
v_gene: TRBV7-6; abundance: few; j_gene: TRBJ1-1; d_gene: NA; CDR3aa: CASSLYQGNTEAFF; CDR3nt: TGTGCCAGCAGCTTATATCAGGGGAACACTGAAGCTTTCTTT
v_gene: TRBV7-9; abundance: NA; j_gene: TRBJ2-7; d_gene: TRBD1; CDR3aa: CASSPRDRARYEQYF; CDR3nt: TGTGCCAGCAGCCCTCGGGACAGGGCTCGCTACGAGCAGTACTTC
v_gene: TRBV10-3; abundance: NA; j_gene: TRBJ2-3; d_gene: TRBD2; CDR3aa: CAISDPWTRWADTQYF; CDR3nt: TGTGCCATCAGTGATCCTTGGACTAGGTGGGCAGATACGCAGTATTTT
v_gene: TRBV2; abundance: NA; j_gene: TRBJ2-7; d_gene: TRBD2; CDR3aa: CASVGLAGVGYEQYF; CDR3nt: TGTGCCAGCGTCGGACTAGCGGGAGTTGGCTACGAGCAGTACTTC
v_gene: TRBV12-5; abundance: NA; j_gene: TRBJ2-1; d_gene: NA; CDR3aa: CASGLGTLGSYNEQFF; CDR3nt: TGTGCTAGTGGTCTCGGGACTTTGGGCTCCTACAATGAGCAGTTCTTC
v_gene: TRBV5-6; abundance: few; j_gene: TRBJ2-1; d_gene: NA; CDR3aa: CASRLSGYNEQFF; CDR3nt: TGTGCCAGCCGGCTCAGCGGGTACAATGAGCAGTTCTTC
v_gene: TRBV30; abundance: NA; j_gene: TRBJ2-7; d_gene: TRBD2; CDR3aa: CAWTSGRGLPYEQYF; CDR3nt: TGTGCCTGGACTAGCGGGAGGGGACTCCCCTACGAGCAGTACTTC
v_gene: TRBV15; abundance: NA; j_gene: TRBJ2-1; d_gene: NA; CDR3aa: CATSALPGSSYNEQFF; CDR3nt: TGTGCCACCAGCGCTCTACCTGGGAGCTCCTACAATGAGCAGTTCTTC
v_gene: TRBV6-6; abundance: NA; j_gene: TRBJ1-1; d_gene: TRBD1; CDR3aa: CASSYSGQGTEAFF; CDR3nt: TGTGCCAGCAGTTACTCTGGACAGGGAACTGAAGCTTTCTTT
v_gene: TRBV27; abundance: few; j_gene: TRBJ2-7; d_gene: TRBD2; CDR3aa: CASSSIRLAGVAYEQYF; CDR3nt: TGTGCCAGCAGTTCGATCCGACTAGCGGGAGTGGCCTACGAGCAGTACTTC
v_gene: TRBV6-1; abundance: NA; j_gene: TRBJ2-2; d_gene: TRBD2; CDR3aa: CASSERGSGRITGELFF; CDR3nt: TGTGCCAGCAGTGAAAGGGGTAGCGGGAGGATCACCGGGGAGCTGTTTTTT
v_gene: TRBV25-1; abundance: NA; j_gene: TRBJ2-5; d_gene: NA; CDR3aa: CASSVSGIQETQYF; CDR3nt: TGTGCCAGCAGTGTGTCGGGTATACAAGAGACCCAGTACTTC
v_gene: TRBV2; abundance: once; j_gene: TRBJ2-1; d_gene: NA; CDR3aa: CASGDSRGNEQFF; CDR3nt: TGTGCCAGTGGCGATTCGAGGGGGAATGAGCAGTTCTTC
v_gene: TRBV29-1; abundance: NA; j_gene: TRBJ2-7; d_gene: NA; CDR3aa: CSVEGAGSSEQYF; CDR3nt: TGCAGCGTTGAAGGGGCAGGGTCAAGCGAGCAGTACTTC
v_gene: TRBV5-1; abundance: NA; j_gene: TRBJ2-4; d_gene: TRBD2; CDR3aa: CASSPGLAEVAKNIQYF; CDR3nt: TGCGCCAGCAGCCCCGGACTAGCGGAAGTAGCCAAAAACATTCAGTACTTC
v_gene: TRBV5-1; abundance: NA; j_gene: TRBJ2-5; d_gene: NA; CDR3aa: CASSYSSALQETQYF; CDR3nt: TGCGCCAGCAGCTACTCCTCCGCCCTCCAAGAGACCCAGTACTTC
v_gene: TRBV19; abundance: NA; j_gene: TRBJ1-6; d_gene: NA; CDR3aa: CASSGRPNSPLHF; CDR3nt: TGTGCCAGTAGTGGGAGACCTAATTCACCCCTCCACTTT
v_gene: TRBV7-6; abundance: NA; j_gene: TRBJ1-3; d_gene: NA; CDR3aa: CASSSRGQQVSGNTIYF; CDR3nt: TGTGCCAGCAGCTCCCGAGGACAGCAAGTCTCTGGAAACACCATATATTTT
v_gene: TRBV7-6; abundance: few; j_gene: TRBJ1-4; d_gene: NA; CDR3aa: CASSTYSPNEKLFF; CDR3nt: TGTGCCAGCAGCACGTACAGTCCAAATGAAAAACTGTTTTTT
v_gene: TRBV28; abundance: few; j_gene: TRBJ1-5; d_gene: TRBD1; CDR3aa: CASSLWGTGADNQPQHF; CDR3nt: TGTGCCAGCAGTTTATGGGGGACAGGGGCCGACAATCAGCCCCAGCATTTT
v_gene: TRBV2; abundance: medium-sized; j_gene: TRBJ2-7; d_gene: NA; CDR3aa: CASNRQVREQYF; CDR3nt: TGTGCCAGCAACCGACAGGTACGCGAGCAGTACTTC
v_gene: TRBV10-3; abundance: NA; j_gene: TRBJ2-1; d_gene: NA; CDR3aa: CAHGIRQGGNEQFF; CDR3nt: TGTGCCCATGGCATCCGACAGGGAGGTAATGAGCAGTTCTTC
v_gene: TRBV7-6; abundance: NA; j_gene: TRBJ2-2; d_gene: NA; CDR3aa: CASSLDWGRYTGELFF; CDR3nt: TGTGCCAGCAGCTTAGACTGGGGGCGGTACACCGGGGAGCTGTTTTTT
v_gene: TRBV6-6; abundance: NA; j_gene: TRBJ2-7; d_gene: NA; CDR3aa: CASVNHGGRPYEQYF; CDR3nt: TGTGCCAGCGTAAACCATGGGGGGAGACCCTACGAGCAGTACTTC
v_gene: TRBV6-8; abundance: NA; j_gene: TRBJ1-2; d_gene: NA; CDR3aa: CASSETGQREGYTF; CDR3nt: TGTGCCAGCAGCGAGACCGGACAGAGGGAAGGCTACACCTTC
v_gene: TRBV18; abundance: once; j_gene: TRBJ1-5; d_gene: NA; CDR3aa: CASSPLQDNQPQHF; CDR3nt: TGTGCCAGCTCACCACTACAAGACAATCAGCCCCAGCATTTT
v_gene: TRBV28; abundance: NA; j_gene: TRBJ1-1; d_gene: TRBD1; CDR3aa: CASSRSDRGAGTEAFF; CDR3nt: TGTGCCAGCAGCCGTTCAGACAGGGGGGCGGGGACTGAAGCTTTCTTT
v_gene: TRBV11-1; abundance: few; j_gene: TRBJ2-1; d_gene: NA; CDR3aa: CASRSSRGNEQFF; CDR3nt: TGTGCCAGCAGATCCTCTAGGGGCAATGAGCAGTTCTTC
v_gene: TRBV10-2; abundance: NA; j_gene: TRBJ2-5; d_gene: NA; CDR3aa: CASSDLAAGVVETQYF; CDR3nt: TGCGCCAGCAGTGACTTAGCAGCAGGGGTGGTGGAGACCCAGTACTTC
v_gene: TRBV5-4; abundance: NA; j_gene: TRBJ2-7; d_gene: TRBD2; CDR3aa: CASSSLAGGIYEQYF; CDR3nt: TGTGCCAGCAGCTCTCTAGCGGGAGGGATCTACGAGCAGTACTTC
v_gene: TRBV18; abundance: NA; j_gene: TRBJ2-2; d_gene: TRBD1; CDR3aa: CASSPRTGSANTGELFF; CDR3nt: TGTGCCAGCTCACCCCGGACAGGGAGCGCGAACACCGGGGAGCTGTTTTTT
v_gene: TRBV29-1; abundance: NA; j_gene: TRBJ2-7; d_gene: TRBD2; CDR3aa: CSAGLAGAYEQYF; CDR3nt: TGCAGCGCCGGACTAGCGGGAGCCTACGAGCAGTACTTC
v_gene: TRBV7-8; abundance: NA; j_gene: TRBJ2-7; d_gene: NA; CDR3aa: CASSFGGYSYEQYF; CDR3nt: TGTGCCAGCAGCTTCGGCGGATACTCCTACGAGCAGTACTTC